This T cell receptor beta chain emerged from a study of shared clonotypes between healthy human individuals. Donors, healthy HIV-negative adults, lacked recent acute infections or vaccinations. Using immunoSEQ multiplex PCR, the repertoire was profiled, and TCRdb retains in-frame clones only, with some absent. The data show some 1.5 million clones, approximately 98% seen once. Looked up from germline, CDR1 is SGHAT and CDR2 is FQNNGV. Between the trimmed V and J ends, which lost 7 bases and 8 bases, there was a span of 21 bases. The CDR3 runs to 15 residues. The TCR sequence derives from a man under 40 in good health. The J gene is TRBJ2-1, the V gene TRBV11-2; a possible D gene is TRBD2 (5 bases). The specimen was naive CD4+ T cells sorted from blood. Subset in this sample: CD45RA+ positively selected. The CDR3 loop is CASKRATILSDEQFF. CDR3 nucleotide sequence: TGTGCCAGCAAGAGGGCCACTATTCTTAGCGATGAGCAGTTCTTC.